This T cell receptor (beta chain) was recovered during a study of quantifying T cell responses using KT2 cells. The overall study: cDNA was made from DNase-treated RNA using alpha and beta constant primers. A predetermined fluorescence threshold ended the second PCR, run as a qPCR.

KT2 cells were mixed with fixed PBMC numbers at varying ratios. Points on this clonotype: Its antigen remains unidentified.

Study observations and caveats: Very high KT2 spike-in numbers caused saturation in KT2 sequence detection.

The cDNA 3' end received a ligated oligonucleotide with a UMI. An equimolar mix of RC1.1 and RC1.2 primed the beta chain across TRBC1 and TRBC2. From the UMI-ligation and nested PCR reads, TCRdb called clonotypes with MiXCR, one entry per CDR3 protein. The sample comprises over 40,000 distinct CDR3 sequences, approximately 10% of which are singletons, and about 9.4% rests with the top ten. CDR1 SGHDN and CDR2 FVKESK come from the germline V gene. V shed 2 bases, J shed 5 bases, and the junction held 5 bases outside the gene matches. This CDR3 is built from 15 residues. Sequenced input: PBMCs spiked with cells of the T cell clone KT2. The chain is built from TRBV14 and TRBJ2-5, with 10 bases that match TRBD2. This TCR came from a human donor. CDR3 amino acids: CASSQTLAGEETQYF. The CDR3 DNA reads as TGTGCCAGCAGCCAAACCCTAGCGGGGGAGGAGACCCAGTACTTC.